The clone carrying this T cell receptor beta chain was found a few times. The sample comes from a study of beta chain features in type 1 diabetes. CDR3 length equals 13 residues. V shed 4 bases and J shed 2 bases, with 8 bases lying between them. CDR1 and CDR2 (germline): LGHNA, YNFKEQ. The authors reverse transcribed all of the isolated RNA, so sequencing captured expressed TCRB transcripts. Here immunoSEQ multiplex PCR was the method, and the copy in TCRdb shows in-frame clones only, minus some. The repertoire holds just over 450,000 clones, 30% seen once, with 0.06% to 0.07% in the top ten. The chain recombines TRBV4-2 with TRBJ1-2; D possibly corresponds to TRBD1 (5 bases). The sequence was obtained from a man younger than 35 in good health. Sequenced: naive CD4+ T cells from blood. The CDR3 nucleotides are TGTGCCAGCAGCCTAGACAGCAACTATGGCTACACCTTC. It translates to CASSLDSNYGYTF.